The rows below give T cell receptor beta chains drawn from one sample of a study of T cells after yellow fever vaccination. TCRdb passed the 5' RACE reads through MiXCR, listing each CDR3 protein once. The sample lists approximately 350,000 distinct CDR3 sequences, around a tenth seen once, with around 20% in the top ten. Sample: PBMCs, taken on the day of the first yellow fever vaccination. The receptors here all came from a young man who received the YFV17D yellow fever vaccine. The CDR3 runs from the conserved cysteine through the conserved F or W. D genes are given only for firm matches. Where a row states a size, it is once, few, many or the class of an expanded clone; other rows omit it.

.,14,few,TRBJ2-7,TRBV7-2,CASSWGTLPYEQYF,TGTGCCAGCAGCTGGGGGACACTCCCCTACGAGCAGTACTTC
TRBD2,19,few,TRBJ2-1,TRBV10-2,CASSVFPASGGAGGNEQFF,TGCGCCAGCAGTGTCTTCCCGGCTAGCGGGGGGGCAGGCGGTAATGAGCAGTTCTTC
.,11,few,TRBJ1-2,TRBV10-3,CAIRWDYGYTF,TGTGCCATCAGGTGGGACTATGGCTACACCTTC
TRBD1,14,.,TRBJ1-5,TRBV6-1,CATSRGGQVQPQHF,TGTGCCACTTCCCGTGGGGGACAGGTTCAGCCCCAGCATTTT
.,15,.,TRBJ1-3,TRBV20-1,CSASAGLISGNTIYF,TGCAGTGCTAGTGCCGGACTCATCTCTGGAAACACCATATATTTT
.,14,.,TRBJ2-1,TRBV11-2,CSSSYYGPDNEQFF,TGTTCCAGCAGCTACTATGGTCCCGACAATGAGCAGTTCTTC
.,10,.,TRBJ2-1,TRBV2,CASSGFEQFF,TGTGCAAGCTCCGGGTTTGAGCAGTTCTTC
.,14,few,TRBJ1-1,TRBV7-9,CASSPGGSGTEAFF,TGTGCCAGCAGCCCGGGGGGGTCAGGTACTGAAGCTTTCTTT
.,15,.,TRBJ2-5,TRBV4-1,CASSQDPLSQETQYF,TGCGCCAGCAGCCAAGATCCACTATCCCAAGAGACCCAGTACTTC
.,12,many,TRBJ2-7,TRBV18,CASSPGSYEQYF,TGTGCCAGTTCCCCGGGGTCCTACGAGCAGTACTTC
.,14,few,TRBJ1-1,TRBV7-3,CASSLMAENTEAFF,TGTGCCAGCAGCTTAATGGCTGAAAACACTGAAGCTTTCTTT
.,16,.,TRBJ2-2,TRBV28,CASSIVRTAGTGELFF,TGTGCCAGCAGCATAGTTAGGACAGCGGGCACCGGGGAGCTGTTTTTT
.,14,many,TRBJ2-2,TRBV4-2,CASSQDRGTGELFF,TGTGCCAGCAGCCAAGATCGGGGCACCGGGGAGCTGTTTTTT
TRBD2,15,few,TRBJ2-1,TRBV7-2,CASSNSGGPYNEQFF,TGTGCCAGCAGCAACTCGGGGGGGCCCTACAATGAGCAGTTCTTC
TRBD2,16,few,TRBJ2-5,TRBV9,CASSVAGGGNQETQYF,TGTGCCAGCAGCGTAGCTGGGGGGGGAAACCAAGAGACCCAGTACTTC
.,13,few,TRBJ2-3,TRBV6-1,CASSPFSVVTQYF,TGTGCCAGCAGTCCCTTCTCGGTGGTTACGCAGTATTTT
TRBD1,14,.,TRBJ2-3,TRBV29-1,CTTLRDRGGDTQYF,TGCACCACTCTCCGGGACAGGGGTGGAGATACGCAGTATTTT
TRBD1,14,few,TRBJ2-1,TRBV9,CASSDDRGEIEQFF,TGTGCCAGCAGCGACGACAGGGGGGAGATTGAGCAGTTCTTC
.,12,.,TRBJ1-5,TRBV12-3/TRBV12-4,CASSAGVQPQHF,TGTGCCAGCAGTGCAGGGGTCCAGCCCCAGCATTTT
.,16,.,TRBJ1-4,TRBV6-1,CASSPHRQTSGEKLFF,TGTGCCAGCAGTCCCCACCGACAGACAAGCGGGGAAAAACTGTTTTTT
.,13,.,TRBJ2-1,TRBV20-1,CSGTDSTYNEQFF,TGCAGTGGGACAGATTCTACCTACAATGAGCAGTTCTTC
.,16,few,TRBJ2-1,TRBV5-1,CASSREPRGQPHEQFF,TGCGCCAGCAGCCGTGAACCGCGGGGGCAACCCCATGAGCAGTTCTTC
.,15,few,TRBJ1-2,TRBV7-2,CASSFLGQSNYGYTF,TGTGCCAGCAGCTTCTTGGGGCAGAGCAACTATGGCTACACCTTC
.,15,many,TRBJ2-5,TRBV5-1,CASSLLGGATETQYF,TGCGCCAGCAGCTTGTTAGGGGGGGCCACGGAGACCCAGTACTTC
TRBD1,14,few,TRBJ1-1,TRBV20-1,CSAPKVGGGTEAFF,TGCAGTGCTCCTAAGGTAGGGGGCGGCACTGAAGCTTTCTTT
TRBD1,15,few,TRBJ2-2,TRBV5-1,CASSSGQPNTGELFF,TGCGCCAGCAGCTCGGGACAGCCGAACACCGGGGAGCTGTTTTTT
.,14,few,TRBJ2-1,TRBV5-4,CASSLGPVLGEQFF,TGTGCCAGCAGCTTAGGCCCAGTGTTGGGTGAGCAGTTCTTC
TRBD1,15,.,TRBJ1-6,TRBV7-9,CASSLQGARNSPLHF,TGTGCCAGCAGCCTTCAGGGGGCCAGGAATTCACCCCTCCACTTT
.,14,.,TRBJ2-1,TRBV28,CASRPPGPYNEQFF,TGTGCCAGCAGGCCTCCGGGACCCTACAATGAGCAGTTCTTC
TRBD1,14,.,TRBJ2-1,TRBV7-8,CACSQGQGYNEQFF,TGTGCCTGCAGCCAGGGACAGGGCTACAATGAGCAGTTCTTC
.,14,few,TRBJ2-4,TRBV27,CASSFRGGADIQYF,TGTGCCAGCAGTTTTCGAGGGGGGGCTGACATTCAGTACTTC
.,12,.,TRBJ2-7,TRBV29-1,CSVESGGHEQYF,TGCAGCGTTGAATCTGGGGGGCACGAGCAGTACTTC
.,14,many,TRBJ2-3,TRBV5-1,CASSLEQFTDTQYF,TGCGCCAGCAGCTTGGAACAGTTCACAGATACGCAGTATTTT
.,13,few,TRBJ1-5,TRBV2,CASRPSGTMPQHF,TGTGCCAGCAGGCCATCCGGGACAATGCCCCAGCATTTT
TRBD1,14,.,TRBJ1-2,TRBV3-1,CASSPGDSLYGYTF,TGTGCCAGCAGCCCAGGGGACAGCCTCTATGGCTACACCTTC
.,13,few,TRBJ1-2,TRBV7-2,CASSLQRHYGYTF,TGTGCCAGCAGCTTACAACGGCACTATGGCTACACCTTC
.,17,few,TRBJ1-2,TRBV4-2,CASSQDSARGGVYGYTF,TGTGCCAGCAGCCAAGATTCGGCCCGGGGGGGAGTCTATGGCTACACCTTC
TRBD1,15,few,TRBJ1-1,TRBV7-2,CASSLAGRGQASAFF,TGTGCCAGCAGCTTAGCCGGGAGGGGACAGGCCTCCGCTTTCTTT
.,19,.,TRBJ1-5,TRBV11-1,CASSFSSGRQSGLYPPQHF,TGTGCCAGCAGCTTCTCCAGTGGAAGACAGTCTGGCCTTTATCCCCCCCAGCATTTT
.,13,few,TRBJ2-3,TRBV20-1,CSTPGLDTDTQYF,TGCAGCACCCCCGGGCTAGACACAGATACGCAGTATTTT
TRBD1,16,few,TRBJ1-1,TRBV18,CASSPTQGAPTTEAFF,TGTGCCAGCTCACCTACACAGGGGGCCCCGACCACTGAAGCTTTCTTT
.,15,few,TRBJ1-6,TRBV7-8,CASSLEARYNSPLHF,TGTGCCAGCAGCTTAGAAGCGAGGTATAATTCACCCCTCCACTTT